The present entry profiles one T cell receptor (beta chain) with its context. The antigen remains unidentified. Treatment specified: around 19 received Ad26.COV2.S at low or high dose, single or two shots; roughly five received placebo; per-sample allocation not given. Specimen acquisition occurred on day 63 following the initial vaccine or placebo injection. Sequencing was performed with immunoSEQ multiplex PCR; in TCRdb, only in-frame clones are kept and a portion is missing. Altogether 330,000 or so clones are present, around 90% being singletons, with the ten largest covering 4.5% to 5.5%. These data are taken from a study of Ad26.COV2.S vaccination and SARS-CoV-2 variants. Overall study results and limits: Vaccine and placebo recipients had similar non-spike TCR breadth. The TCR-based breadth and depth measures might underestimate overall T cell responses.

Trimming cost V 0 bases and J 0 bases, with 7 bases left between them. CDR3 length equals 16 residues. The germline V gene has CDR1 SGHRS and CDR2 YFSETQ. The rearrangement links TRBV5-1 to TRBJ1-6; no clear D gene. This TCR came from a person aged 18-60 years who received the Ad26.COV2.S COVID-19 vaccine or a placebo. Here the sequenced sample was peripheral blood, taken in a trial of Ad26.COV2.S vaccine versus placebo. In nucleotides, the CDR3 is TGCGCCAGCAGCTTGGATGGCCGCTCCTATAATTCACCCCTCCACTTT. Residues: CASSLDGRSYNSPLHF.